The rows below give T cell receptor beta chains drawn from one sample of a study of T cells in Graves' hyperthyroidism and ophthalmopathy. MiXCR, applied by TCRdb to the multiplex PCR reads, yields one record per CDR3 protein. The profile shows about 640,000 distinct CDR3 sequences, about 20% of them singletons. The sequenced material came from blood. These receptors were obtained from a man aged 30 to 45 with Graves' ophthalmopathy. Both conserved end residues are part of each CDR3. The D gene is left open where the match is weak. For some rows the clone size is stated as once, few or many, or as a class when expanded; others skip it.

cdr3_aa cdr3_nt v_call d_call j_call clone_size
CASSLAEGETQYF TGTGCCAGCAGCTTAGCGGAAGGGGAGACCCAGTACTTC TRBV7-3 . TRBJ2-5 once
CASSALGTAQETQYF TGTGCCAGCAGTGCCCTTGGGACAGCACAAGAGACCCAGTACTTC TRBV6-2/TRBV6-3 TRBD1 TRBJ2-5 many
CASSLGWGQGNEKLFF TGTGCCAGCAGCTTAGGTTGGGGACAGGGTAATGAAAAACTGTTTTTT TRBV7-2 TRBD1 TRBJ1-4 .
CASSLRGVPSLTTDTQYF TGTGCCAGCAGCTTACGCGGGGTGCCGTCGTTGACCACAGATACGCAGTATTTT TRBV7-2 . TRBJ2-3 many
CASNDRAGGTGELFF TGTGCCAGCAATGATCGGGCAGGGGGAACCGGGGAGCTGTTTTTT TRBV27 TRBD1 TRBJ2-2 few
CASSFSVLGFGTGELFF TGTGCCAGCAGTTTCTCAGTACTGGGCTTCGGCACCGGGGAGCTGTTTTTT TRBV28 . TRBJ2-2 few
CSVEGQYGNEQFF TGCAGCGTTGAGGGACAGTATGGCAATGAGCAGTTCTTC TRBV29-1 TRBD1 TRBJ2-1 .
CASSQGSWGYNSPLHF TGTGCCAGCAGCCAAGGGTCGTGGGGTTATAATTCACCCCTCCACTTT TRBV3-1 . TRBJ1-6 few
CASSYLQGGTDTQYF TGTGCCAGCAGCTACCTACAGGGGGGCACAGATACGCAGTATTTT TRBV11-2 TRBD1 TRBJ2-3 many
CATSDLDGVGKLFF TGTGCCACCAGTGACTTGGACGGCGTCGGGAAGCTGTTTTTT TRBV24-1 . TRBJ2-2 .
CASSQDSGGGGPQHF TGTGCCAGCAGCCAAGATTCGGGGGGGGGAGGTCCCCAGCATTTT TRBV3-1 . TRBJ1-5 many
CASSEGGSWGEKLFF TGTGCCAGCAGTGAGGGAGGTTCCTGGGGCGAAAAACTGTTTTTT TRBV2 . TRBJ1-4 few
CASSKGGGSYNEQFF TGCGCCAGCAGCAAGGGGGGGGGTTCCTACAATGAGCAGTTCTTC TRBV5-1 . TRBJ2-1 few
CAISESWGTAYEQYF TGTGCCATCAGTGAGTCTTGGGGGACAGCCTACGAGCAGTACTTC TRBV10-3 TRBD1 TRBJ2-7 few
CASSSAGLLNSPLHF TGTGCCAGCAGCTCCGCGGGACTCCTTAATTCACCCCTCCACTTT TRBV7-6 . TRBJ1-6 .
CSARGPATGLNGYTF TGCAGTGCTAGAGGACCCGCGACAGGGTTGAATGGCTACACCTTC TRBV20-1 TRBD1 TRBJ1-2 .
CSARDDRGDNSPLHF TGCAGTGCTAGAGATGACAGGGGGGACAATTCACCCCTCCACTTT TRBV20-1 TRBD1 TRBJ1-6 .
CASGEGRETQYF TGTGCCAGCGGGGAGGGCCGGGAGACCCAGTACTTC TRBV28 TRBD2 TRBJ2-5 .
CASSSAGYGNQPQHF TGTGCCAGCAGTTCCGCAGGGTATGGCAATCAGCCCCAGCATTTT TRBV6-1 . TRBJ1-5 .
CASKRPGTSDHNEQFF TGTGCCAGCAAAAGACCCGGGACTAGCGACCACAATGAGCAGTTCTTC TRBV11-2 TRBD2 TRBJ2-1 many
CASSYLYGGDTEAFF TGTGCCAGCAGCTACCTTTACGGGGGGGACACTGAAGCTTTCTTT TRBV7-8 . TRBJ1-1 .
CASSEAAPGQPRSYNSPLHF TGTGCCAGCAGTGAAGCTGCCCCCGGACAGCCGAGATCCTATAATTCACCCCTCCACTTT TRBV25-1 . TRBJ1-6 few
CASSFVTGQWETQYF TGTGCCAGCAGCTTCGTGACAGGCCAGTGGGAGACCCAGTACTTC TRBV11-2 . TRBJ2-5 many
CASSFQGVGGYTF TGTGCCAGCAGTTTCCAGGGAGTTGGTGGCTACACCTTC TRBV27 . TRBJ1-2 few
CASSLASGSIYEQFF TGTGCCAGCAGCTTAGCTAGCGGGAGTATCTACGAGCAGTTCTTC TRBV7-2 TRBD2 TRBJ2-1 .
CASSGDAYQETQYF TGTGCCAGCAGTGGGGACGCCTACCAAGAGACCCAGTACTTC TRBV6-1 . TRBJ2-5 .
CASSSSRGPRGYGYTF TGTGCCAGCAGCTCCTCCCGGGGACCCCGTGGCTATGGCTACACCTTC TRBV11-2 . TRBJ1-2 .
CASSQAPIDHLFEQYF TGTGCCAGCAGCCAAGCCCCAATAGACCACCTGTTCGAGCAGTACTTC TRBV4-2 . TRBJ2-7 .
CSAKGAGGPLDTQYF TGCAGTGCTAAGGGTGCGGGAGGGCCGTTAGATACGCAGTATTTT TRBV20-1 TRBD2 TRBJ2-3 .
CASSVSGSSNEQFF TGTGCCAGCAGCGTAAGTGGGAGTAGCAATGAGCAGTTCTTC TRBV9 . TRBJ2-1 .
CASSFVGVYNEQFF TGTGCCAGCAGTTTTGTGGGAGTATACAATGAGCAGTTCTTC TRBV12-3/TRBV12-4 . TRBJ2-1 few
CASSSGLSAGELFF TGTGCCAGCAGCTCGGGGTTGTCTGCCGGGGAGCTGTTTTTT TRBV7-6 . TRBJ2-2 few
CSASTGTGLHYGYTF TGCAGTGCCAGTACCGGGACAGGGTTGCATTATGGCTACACCTTC TRBV20-1 TRBD1 TRBJ1-2 .
CASSLAPGTANSPLHF TGTGCCAGCAGCTTAGCACCCGGGACAGCTAATTCACCCCTCCACTTT TRBV7-9 TRBD1 TRBJ1-6 .
CASSQGTGGNNEQFF TGCGCCAGCAGCCAGGGGACCGGCGGCAACAATGAGCAGTTCTTC TRBV4-1 . TRBJ2-1 .
CASSYTFRGNSYNEQFF TGTGCCAGCAGTTACACCTTTCGGGGGAACTCCTACAATGAGCAGTTCTTC TRBV6-5 . TRBJ2-1 .
CASSISQPNEAFF TGTGCCAGTAGTATCAGCCAGCCTAATGAAGCTTTCTTT TRBV19 . TRBJ1-1 .
CASSTGTGVSYEQYF TGTGCCAGCAGTACCGGGACAGGGGTCTCCTACGAGCAGTACTTC TRBV6-1 TRBD1 TRBJ2-7 few
CASSLGVEQYF TGTGCCAGCAGCTTGGGGGTTGAGCAGTACTTC TRBV7-2 . TRBJ2-7 many